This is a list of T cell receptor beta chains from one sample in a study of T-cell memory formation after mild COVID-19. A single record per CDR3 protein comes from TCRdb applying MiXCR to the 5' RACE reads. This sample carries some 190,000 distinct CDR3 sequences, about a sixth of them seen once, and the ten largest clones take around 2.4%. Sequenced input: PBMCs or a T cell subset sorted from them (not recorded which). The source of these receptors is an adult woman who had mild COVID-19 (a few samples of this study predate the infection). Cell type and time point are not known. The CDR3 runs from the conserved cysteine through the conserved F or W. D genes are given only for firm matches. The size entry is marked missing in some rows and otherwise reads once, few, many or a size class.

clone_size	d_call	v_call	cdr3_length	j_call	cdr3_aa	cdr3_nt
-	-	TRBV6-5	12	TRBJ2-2	CATKGNTGELFF	TGTGCCACCAAGGGGAACACCGGGGAGCTGTTTTTT
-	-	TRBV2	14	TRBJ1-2	CASSRARAIYGYTF	TGTGCCAGCAGTCGGGCCCGAGCCATCTATGGCTACACCTTC
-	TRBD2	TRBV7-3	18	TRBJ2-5	CASSLWGSGAGGQETQYF	TGTGCCAGCAGCTTATGGGGCTCTGGAGCGGGGGGTCAAGAGACCCAGTACTTC
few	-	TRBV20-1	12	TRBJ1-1	CSARGTNTEAFF	TGCAGTGCCCGGGGGACAAACACTGAAGCTTTCTTT
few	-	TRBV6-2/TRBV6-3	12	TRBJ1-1	CASRYQNTEAFF	TGTGCCAGCAGATACCAGAACACTGAAGCTTTCTTT
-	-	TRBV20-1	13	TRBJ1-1	CSPTRYLGLKTFF	TGCAGTCCTACTAGGTATTTGGGTCTCAAAACTTTCTTT
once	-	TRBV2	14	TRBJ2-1	CASSLRGPNNEQFF	TGTGCCAGCAGCCTCCGGGGTCCAAACAATGAGCAGTTCTTC
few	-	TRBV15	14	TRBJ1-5	CATSSAFEHQPQHF	TGTGCCACCAGCAGCGCGTTCGAGCATCAGCCCCAGCATTTT
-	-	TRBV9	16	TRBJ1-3	CASSVSGQSSGNTIYF	TGTGCCAGCAGCGTTTCGGGACAATCCTCTGGAAACACCATATATTTT
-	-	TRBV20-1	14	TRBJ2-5	CSARNFGAQETQYF	TGCAGTGCTAGAAATTTCGGGGCCCAAGAGACCCAGTACTTC
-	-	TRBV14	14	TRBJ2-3	CASSLPRHPDTQYF	TGTGCCAGCAGCCTACCCAGGCACCCAGATACGCAGTATTTT
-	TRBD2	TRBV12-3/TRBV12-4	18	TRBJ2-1	CASSLGLMAGGQYNEQFF	TGTGCCAGCAGTTTAGGGCTGATGGCGGGAGGCCAATACAATGAGCAGTTCTTC
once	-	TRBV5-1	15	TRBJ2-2	CASSFSRSNAGELFF	TGCGCCAGCAGCTTTTCTAGGTCTAACGCCGGGGAGCTGTTTTTT
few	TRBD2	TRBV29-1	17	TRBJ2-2	CSLKGASGIQRTGELFF	TGCAGCCTGAAAGGGGCTAGCGGGATTCAGCGGACCGGGGAGCTGTTTTTT
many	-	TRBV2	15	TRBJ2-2	CASKVQDTNTGELFF	TGTGCCAGCAAGGTTCAGGATACGAACACCGGGGAGCTGTTTTTT
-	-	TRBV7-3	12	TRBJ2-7	CASSARQGEQYF	TGTGCCAGCAGCGCTCGACAAGGAGAGCAGTACTTC
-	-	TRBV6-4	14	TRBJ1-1	CASSDLPGNTEAFF	TGTGCCAGCAGTGACCTTCCGGGGAACACTGAAGCTTTCTTT
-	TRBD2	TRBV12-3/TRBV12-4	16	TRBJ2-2	CASSLWGGTRTGELFF	TGTGCCAGCAGTCTCTGGGGGGGTACCCGGACCGGGGAGCTGTTTTTT
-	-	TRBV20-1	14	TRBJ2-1	CSARESTGYNEQFF	TGCAGTGCTAGAGAAAGCACGGGATACAATGAGCAGTTCTTC
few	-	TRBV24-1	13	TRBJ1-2	CAISAGNLYGYTF	TGTGCCATTAGTGCAGGCAATCTCTATGGCTACACCTTC
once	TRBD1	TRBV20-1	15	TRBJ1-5	CSARRDRGGNQPQHF	TGCAGTGCTAGACGTGACAGGGGGGGCAATCAGCCCCAGCATTTT
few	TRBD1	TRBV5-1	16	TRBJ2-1	CASTRIGTGGYNEQFF	TGCGCCAGCACCCGGATCGGGACAGGGGGCTACAATGAGCAGTTCTTC
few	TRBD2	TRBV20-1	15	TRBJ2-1	CSAALSGRGNNEQFF	TGCAGTGCCGCTCTAAGCGGGAGAGGCAACAATGAGCAGTTCTTC
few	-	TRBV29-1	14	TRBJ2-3	CSVKQGTSTDTQYF	TGCAGCGTTAAACAGGGAACTAGCACAGATACGCAGTATTTT
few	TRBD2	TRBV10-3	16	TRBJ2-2	CAISEKSGENTGELFF	TGTGCCATCAGTGAGAAAAGCGGGGAGAACACCGGGGAGCTGTTTTTT
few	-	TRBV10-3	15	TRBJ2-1	CAISAGVAAINEQFF	TGTGCCATCAGTGCTGGGGTAGCGGCTATCAATGAGCAGTTCTTC
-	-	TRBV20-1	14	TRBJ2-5	CSASYGAGRETQYF	TGCAGTGCTAGTTACGGGGCAGGGCGGGAGACCCAGTACTTC
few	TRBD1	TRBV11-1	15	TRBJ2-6	CASSFGTAGANVLTF	TGTGCCAGCAGTTTCGGGACAGCTGGGGCCAACGTCCTGACTTTC
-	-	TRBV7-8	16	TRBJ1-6	CASSLAVRTGNRPLHF	TGTGCCAGCAGCTTAGCGGTTAGGACGGGGAATCGACCCCTCCACTTT
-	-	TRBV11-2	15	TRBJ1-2	CASSRLLAGVYGYTF	TGTGCCAGCAGCCGGTTACTCGCAGGGGTTTATGGCTACACCTTC
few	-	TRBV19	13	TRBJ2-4	CASSIKGGNIQYF	TGTGCCAGTAGTATAAAGGGGGGAAACATTCAGTACTTC
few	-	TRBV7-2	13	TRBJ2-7	CASSEGLGGEQYF	TGTGCCAGCAGCGAGGGACTCGGCGGCGAGCAGTACTTC
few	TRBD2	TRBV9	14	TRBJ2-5	CASSVVGGEETQYF	TGTGCCAGCAGCGTGGTGGGGGGGGAAGAGACCCAGTACTTC
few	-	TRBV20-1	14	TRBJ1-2	CSAPEIKLSGGYTF	TGCAGTGCTCCAGAGATAAAGTTATCTGGTGGCTACACCTTC